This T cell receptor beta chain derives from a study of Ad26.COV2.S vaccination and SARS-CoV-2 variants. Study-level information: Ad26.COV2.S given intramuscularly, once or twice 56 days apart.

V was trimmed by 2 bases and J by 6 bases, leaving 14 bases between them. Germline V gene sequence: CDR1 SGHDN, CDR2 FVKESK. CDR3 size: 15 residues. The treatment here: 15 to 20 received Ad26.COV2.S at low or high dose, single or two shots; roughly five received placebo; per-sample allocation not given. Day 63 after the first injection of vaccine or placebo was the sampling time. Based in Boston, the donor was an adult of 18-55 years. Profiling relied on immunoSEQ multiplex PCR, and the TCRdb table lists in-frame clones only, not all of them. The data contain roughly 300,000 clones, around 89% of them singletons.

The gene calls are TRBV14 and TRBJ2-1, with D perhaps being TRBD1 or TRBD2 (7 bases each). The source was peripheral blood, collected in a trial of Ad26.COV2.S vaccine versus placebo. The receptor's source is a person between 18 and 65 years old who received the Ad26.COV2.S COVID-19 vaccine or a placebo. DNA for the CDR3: TGTGCCAGCAGCCAACAGGCAGGGGGGGGCAATGAGCAGTTCTTC. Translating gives CASSQQAGGGNEQFF.